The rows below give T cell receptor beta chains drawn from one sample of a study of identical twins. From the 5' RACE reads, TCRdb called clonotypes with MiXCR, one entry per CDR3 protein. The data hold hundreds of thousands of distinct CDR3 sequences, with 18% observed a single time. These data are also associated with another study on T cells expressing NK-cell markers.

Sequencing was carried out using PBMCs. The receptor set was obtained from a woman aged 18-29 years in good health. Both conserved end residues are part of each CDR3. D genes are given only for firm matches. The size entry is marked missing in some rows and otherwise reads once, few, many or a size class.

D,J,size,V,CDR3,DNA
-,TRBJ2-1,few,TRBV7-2,CASGRRTTYNEQFF,TGTGCCAGCGGGAGGAGGACTACCTACAATGAGCAGTTCTTC
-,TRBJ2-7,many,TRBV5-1,CASSLDGNYEQYF,TGCGCCAGCAGCTTGGATGGAAACTACGAGCAGTACTTC
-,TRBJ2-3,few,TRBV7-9,CASNLPSTDTQYF,TGTGCCAGCAACCTCCCCAGCACAGATACGCAGTATTTT
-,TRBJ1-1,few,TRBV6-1,CASSGRTVGGTEAFF,TGTGCCAGCAGTGGCCGGACGGTCGGGGGCACTGAAGCTTTCTTT
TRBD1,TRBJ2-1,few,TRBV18,CASSLTGVEQFF,TGTGCCAGCTCACTAACAGGGGTGGAGCAGTTCTTC
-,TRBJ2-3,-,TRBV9,CASSVDLGGESTDTQYF,TGTGCCAGCAGCGTCGACTTAGGGGGAGAGAGCACAGATACGCAGTATTTT
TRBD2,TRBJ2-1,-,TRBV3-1,CASSQDRASGRYNEQFF,TGTGCCAGCAGCCAAGATCGGGCTAGCGGCCGTTACAATGAGCAGTTCTTC
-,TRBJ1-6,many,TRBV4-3,CASSRAQGQNSPLHF,TGCGCCAGCAGCCGTGCTCAGGGACAAAATTCACCCCTCCACTTT
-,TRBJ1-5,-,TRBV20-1,CSATRQNQPQHF,TGCAGTGCTACTAGACAGAATCAGCCCCAGCATTTT
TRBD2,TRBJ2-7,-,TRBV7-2,CASSLSGSTDHEQYF,TGTGCCAGCAGCTTGAGCGGGAGTACGGACCACGAGCAGTACTTC
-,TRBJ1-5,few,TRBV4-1,CASSLRQEVNQPQHF,TGCGCCAGCAGCCTTCGACAGGAGGTCAATCAGCCCCAGCATTTT
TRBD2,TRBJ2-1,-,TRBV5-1,CASSLGLAGGPGQFF,TGCGCCAGCAGCTTAGGACTAGCGGGAGGGCCAGGGCAGTTCTTC
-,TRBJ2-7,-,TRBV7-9,CASSARTVGSYEQYF,TGTGCCAGCAGCGCCCGGACAGTGGGCTCCTACGAGCAGTACTTC
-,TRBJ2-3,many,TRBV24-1,CATSDTYGAIDGDTQYF,TGTGCCACCAGTGATACCTACGGGGCCATTGATGGAGATACGCAGTATTTT
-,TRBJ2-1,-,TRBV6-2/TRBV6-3,CASEGIRYNEQFF,TGTGCCAGCGAAGGAATTCGATACAATGAGCAGTTCTTC
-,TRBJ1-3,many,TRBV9,CASSVYGAGNTIYF,TGTGCCAGCAGCGTATACGGCGCTGGAAACACCATATATTTT
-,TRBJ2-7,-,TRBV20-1,CSARAPSALVFEQYF,TGCAGTGCTAGGGCACCTAGCGCGCTAGTTTTCGAGCAGTACTTC
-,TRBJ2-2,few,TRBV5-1,CASSWERGTGELFF,TGCGCCAGCAGCTGGGAACGGGGCACCGGGGAGCTGTTTTTT
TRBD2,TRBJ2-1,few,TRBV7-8,CASSNRGSGGEQFF,TGTGCCAGCAGCAATCGGGGGAGCGGGGGTGAGCAGTTCTTC
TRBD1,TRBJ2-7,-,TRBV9,CASSVGFGTGVHEQYF,TGTGCCAGCAGCGTAGGTTTCGGGACAGGCGTCCACGAGCAGTACTTC
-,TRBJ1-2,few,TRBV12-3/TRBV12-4,CASSLRVSGPHGYTF,TGTGCCAGCAGTTTAAGGGTTTCGGGACCGCATGGCTACACCTTC
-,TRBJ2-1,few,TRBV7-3,CASSLLGANEQFF,TGTGCCAGCAGCTTATTAGGGGCCAATGAGCAGTTCTTC
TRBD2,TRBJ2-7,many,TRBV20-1,CSASKKRGGLGEQYF,TGCAGTGCTAGTAAAAAGCGGGGGGGCCTGGGCGAGCAGTACTTC
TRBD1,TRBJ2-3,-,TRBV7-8,CASSSGTGVVPDTQYF,TGTGCCAGCAGCTCCGGGACAGGGGTGGTCCCAGATACGCAGTATTTT
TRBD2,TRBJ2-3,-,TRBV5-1,CASSSDSGADTQYF,TGCGCCAGCAGCTCAGATAGCGGGGCAGATACGCAGTATTTT
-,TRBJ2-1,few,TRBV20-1,CSATYGNEQFF,TGCAGTGCCACCTACGGCAATGAGCAGTTCTTC
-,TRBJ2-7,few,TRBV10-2,CASSDWQMTYEQYF,TGCGCCAGCAGTGACTGGCAGATGACCTACGAGCAGTACTTC
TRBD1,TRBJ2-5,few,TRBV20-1,CSAKTGTGSQETQYF,TGCAGTGCTAAAACGGGGACAGGCAGCCAAGAGACCCAGTACTTC
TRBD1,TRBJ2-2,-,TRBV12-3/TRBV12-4,CASSLVPTGAGVTGELFF,TGTGCCAGCAGTTTAGTTCCGACAGGGGCCGGCGTCACCGGGGAGCTGTTTTTT
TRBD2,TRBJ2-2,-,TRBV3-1,CASSQQREVGELFF,TGTGCCAGCAGCCAGCAGCGGGAGGTCGGGGAGCTGTTTTTT
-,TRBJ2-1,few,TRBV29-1,CSVDGLRGLDEQFF,TGCAGCGTCGACGGATTGCGGGGTCTGGATGAGCAGTTCTTC
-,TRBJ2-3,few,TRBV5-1,CASRRGYTDTQYF,TGCGCCAGCAGGAGGGGGTACACAGATACGCAGTATTTT
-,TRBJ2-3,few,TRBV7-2,CASSPFEIYSTDTQYF,TGTGCCAGCAGCCCATTCGAAATCTATAGCACAGATACGCAGTATTTT
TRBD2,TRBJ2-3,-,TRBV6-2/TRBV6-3,CASSPLAGDRMDTQYF,TGTGCCAGCAGCCCCCTAGCGGGAGATCGTATGGATACGCAGTATTTT
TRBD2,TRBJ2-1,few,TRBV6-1,CASRPLKREGFYNEQFF,TGTGCCAGCAGACCCCTTAAGCGGGAGGGCTTCTACAATGAGCAGTTCTTC
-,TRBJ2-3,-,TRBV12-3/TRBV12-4,CASSLRDNTDTQYF,TGTGCCAGCAGTTTAAGAGACAACACAGATACGCAGTATTTT
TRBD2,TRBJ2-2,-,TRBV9,CASSVARLAVNTGELFF,TGTGCCAGCAGCGTAGCCCGACTAGCGGTGAACACCGGGGAGCTGTTTTTT
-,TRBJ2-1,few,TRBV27,CASSPSGLNEQFF,TGTGCCAGCAGCCCCTCGGGCCTTAATGAGCAGTTCTTC
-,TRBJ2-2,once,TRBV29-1,CSLAWTAGELFF,TGCAGCTTAGCTTGGACCGCCGGGGAGCTGTTTTTT
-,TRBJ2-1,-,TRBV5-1,CASSLNYRDRGQFF,TGCGCCAGCAGCTTAAACTACAGGGATCGAGGGCAGTTCTTC
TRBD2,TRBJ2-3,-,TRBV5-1,CASSYRTSGDFTDTQYF,TGCGCCAGCAGCTACCGGACTAGCGGGGATTTCACAGATACGCAGTATTTT
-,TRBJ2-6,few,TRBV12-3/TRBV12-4,CASSLSVAGANVLTF,TGTGCCAGCAGTTTAAGCGTAGCCGGGGCCAACGTCCTGACTTTC
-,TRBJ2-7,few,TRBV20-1,CSAKSPYEQYF,TGCAGTGCCAAATCTCCCTACGAGCAGTACTTC
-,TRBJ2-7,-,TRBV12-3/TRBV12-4,CASSLHGSYEQYF,TGTGCCAGCAGCCTCCATGGCTCCTACGAGCAGTACTTC
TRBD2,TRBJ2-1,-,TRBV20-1,CSARDLAGAYNEQFF,TGCAGTGCTAGAGATCTAGCGGGGGCCTACAATGAGCAGTTCTTC
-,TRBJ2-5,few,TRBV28,CASSLVQGQETQYF,TGTGCCAGCAGTCTGGTGCAGGGACAAGAGACCCAGTACTTC
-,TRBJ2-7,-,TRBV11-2,CASSLVGDPYYEQYF,TGTGCCAGCAGCTTAGTAGGGGACCCGTACTACGAGCAGTACTTC
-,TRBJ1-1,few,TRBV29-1,CSVEGEWATEAFF,TGCAGCGTTGAAGGGGAATGGGCCACTGAAGCTTTCTTT
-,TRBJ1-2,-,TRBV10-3,CAISESREANYGYTF,TGTGCCATCAGTGAGTCAAGGGAAGCTAACTATGGCTACACCTTC
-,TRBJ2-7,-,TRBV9,CASSPSGVPFSYEQYF,TGTGCCAGCAGCCCCTCGGGGGTCCCCTTCTCCTACGAGCAGTACTTC
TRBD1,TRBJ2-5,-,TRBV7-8,CASRSELGQGSTWEAQYF,TGTGCCAGCCGGAGTGAGTTGGGACAGGGTTCCACCTGGGAAGCCCAGTACTTC
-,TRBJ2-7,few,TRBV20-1,CSASGPKPYEQYF,TGCAGTGCTAGTGGGCCCAAACCCTACGAGCAGTACTTC
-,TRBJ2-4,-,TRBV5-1,CASSPGVEAKNIQYF,TGCGCCAGCAGCCCGGGGGTGGAAGCCAAAAACATTCAGTACTTC
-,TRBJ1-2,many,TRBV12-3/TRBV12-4,CASRGQSLAWGGYTF,TGTGCCAGCCGAGGTCAGTCTCTCGCCTGGGGTGGCTACACCTTC
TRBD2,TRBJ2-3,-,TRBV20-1,CSARYGGGPTDTQYF,TGCAGTGCTAGATACGGCGGGGGACCCACAGATACGCAGTATTTT
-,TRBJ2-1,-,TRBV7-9,CASSLVQINEQFF,TGTGCCAGCAGCTTAGTTCAGATCAATGAGCAGTTCTTC
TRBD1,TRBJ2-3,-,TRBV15,CATSRDRGGGDTQYF,TGTGCCACCAGCAGAGATCGAGGGGGCGGAGATACGCAGTATTTT
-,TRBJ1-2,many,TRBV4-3,CASSQGGGDVGYTF,TGCGCCAGCAGCCAAGGAGGGGGAGATGTTGGCTACACCTTC
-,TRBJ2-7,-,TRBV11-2,CASSPPLGISKQYF,TGTGCCAGCAGCCCCCCCCTAGGGATCAGTAAGCAGTACTTC
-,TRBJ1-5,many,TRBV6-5,CASSLGTNQPQHF,TGTGCCAGCAGTTTGGGGACCAATCAGCCCCAGCATTTT